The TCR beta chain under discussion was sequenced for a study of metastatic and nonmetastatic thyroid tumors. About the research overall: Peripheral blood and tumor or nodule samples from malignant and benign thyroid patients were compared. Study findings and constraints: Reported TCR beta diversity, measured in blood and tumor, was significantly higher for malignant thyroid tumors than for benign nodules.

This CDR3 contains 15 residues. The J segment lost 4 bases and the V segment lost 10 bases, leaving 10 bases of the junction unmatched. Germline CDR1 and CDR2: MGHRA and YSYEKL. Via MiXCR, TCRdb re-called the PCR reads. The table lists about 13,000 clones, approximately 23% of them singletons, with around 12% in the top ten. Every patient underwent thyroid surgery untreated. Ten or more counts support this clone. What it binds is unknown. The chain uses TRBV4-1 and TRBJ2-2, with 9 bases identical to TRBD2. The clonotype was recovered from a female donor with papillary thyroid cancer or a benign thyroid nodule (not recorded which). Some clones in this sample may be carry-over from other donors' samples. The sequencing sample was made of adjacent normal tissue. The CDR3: CANPLAGAATGELFF. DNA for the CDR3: TGCGCCAACCCCTTAGCGGGAGCGGCCACCGGGGAGCTGTTTTTT.